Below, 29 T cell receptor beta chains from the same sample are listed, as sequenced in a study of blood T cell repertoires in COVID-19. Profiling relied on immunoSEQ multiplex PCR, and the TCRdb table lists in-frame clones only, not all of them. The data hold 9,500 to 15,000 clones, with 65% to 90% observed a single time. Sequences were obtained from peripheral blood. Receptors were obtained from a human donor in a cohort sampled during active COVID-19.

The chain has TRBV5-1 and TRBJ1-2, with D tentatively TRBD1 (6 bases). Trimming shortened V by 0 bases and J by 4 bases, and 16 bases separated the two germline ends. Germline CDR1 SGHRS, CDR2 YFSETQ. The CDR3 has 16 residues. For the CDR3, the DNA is TGCGCCAGCAGCTTGGGAACAGGGTCATTTAGCTATGGCTACACCTTC. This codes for CASSLGTGSFSYGYTF.

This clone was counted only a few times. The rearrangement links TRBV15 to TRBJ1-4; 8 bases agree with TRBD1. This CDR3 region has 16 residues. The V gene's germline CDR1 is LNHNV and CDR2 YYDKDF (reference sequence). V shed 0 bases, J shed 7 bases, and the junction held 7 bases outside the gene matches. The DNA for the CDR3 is TGTGCCACCAGCAGAGATAGGACAGGGAGAAGTGAAAAACTGTTTTTT. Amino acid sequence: CATSRDRTGRSEKLFF.

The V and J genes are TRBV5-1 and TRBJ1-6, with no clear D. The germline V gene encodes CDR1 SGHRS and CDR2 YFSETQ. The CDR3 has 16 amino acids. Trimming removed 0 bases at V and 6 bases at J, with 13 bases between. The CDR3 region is CASSLETEQLNSPLHF. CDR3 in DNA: TGCGCCAGCAGCTTGGAAACCGAACAGCTTAATTCACCCCTCCACTTT.

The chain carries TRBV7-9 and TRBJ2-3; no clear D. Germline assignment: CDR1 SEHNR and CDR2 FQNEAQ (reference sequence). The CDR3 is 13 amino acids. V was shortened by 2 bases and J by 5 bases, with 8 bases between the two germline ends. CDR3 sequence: CASSLLSLDTQYF. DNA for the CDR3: TGTGCCAGCAGCTTATTGAGTTTAGATACGCAGTATTTT.

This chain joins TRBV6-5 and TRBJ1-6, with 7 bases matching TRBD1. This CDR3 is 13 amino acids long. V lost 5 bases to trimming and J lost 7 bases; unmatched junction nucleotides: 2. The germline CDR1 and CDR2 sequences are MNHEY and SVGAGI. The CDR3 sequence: CASSQTGNSPLHF. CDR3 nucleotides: TGTGCCAGCAGTCAGACAGGGAATTCACCCCTCCACTTT.

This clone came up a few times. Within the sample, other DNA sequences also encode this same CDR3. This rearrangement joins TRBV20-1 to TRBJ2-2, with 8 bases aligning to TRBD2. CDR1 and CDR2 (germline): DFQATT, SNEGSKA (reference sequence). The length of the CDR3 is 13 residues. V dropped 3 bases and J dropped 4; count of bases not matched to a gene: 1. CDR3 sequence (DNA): TGCAGTGCTAGTAGCGGGGTCACCGGGGAGCTGTTTTTT. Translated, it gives CSASSGVTGELFF.

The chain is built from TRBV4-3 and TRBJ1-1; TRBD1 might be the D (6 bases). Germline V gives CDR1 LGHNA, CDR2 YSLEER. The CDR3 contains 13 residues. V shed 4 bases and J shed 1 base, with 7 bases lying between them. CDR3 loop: CASSPQGNTEAFF. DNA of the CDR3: TGCGCCAGCAGCCCACAGGGGAACACTGAAGCTTTCTTT.

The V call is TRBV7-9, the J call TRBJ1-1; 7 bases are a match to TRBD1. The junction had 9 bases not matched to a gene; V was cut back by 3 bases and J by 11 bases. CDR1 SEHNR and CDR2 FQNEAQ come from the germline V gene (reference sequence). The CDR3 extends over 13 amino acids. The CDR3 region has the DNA TGTGCCAGCAGCTTCCTAGGGGGCGCGGATGCTTTCTTT. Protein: CASSFLGGADAFF.

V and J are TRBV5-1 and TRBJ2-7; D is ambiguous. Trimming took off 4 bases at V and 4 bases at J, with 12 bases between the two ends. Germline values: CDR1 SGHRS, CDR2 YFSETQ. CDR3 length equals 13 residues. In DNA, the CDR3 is TGCGCCAGCAGCCAAATCAACAGTTACGAGCAGTACTTC. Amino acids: CASSQINSYEQYF.

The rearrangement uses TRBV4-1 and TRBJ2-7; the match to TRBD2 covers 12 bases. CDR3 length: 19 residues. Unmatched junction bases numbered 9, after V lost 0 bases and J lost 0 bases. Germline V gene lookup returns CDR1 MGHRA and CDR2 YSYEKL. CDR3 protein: CASSQDFGTSGRLSYEQYF. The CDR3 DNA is TGCGCCAGCAGCCAAGATTTTGGGACTAGCGGGCGGCTCTCCTACGAGCAGTACTTC.

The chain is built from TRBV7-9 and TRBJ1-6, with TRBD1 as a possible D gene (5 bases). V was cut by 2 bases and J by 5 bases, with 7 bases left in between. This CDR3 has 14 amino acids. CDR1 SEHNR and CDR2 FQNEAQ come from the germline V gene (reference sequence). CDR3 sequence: CASSLPGNNSPLHF. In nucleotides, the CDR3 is TGTGCCAGCAGCTTACCAGGGAATAATTCACCCCTCCACTTT.

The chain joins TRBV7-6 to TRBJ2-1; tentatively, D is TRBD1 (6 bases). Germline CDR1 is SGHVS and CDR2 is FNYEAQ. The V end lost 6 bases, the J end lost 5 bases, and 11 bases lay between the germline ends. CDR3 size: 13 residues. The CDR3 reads CASRPGTHNEQFF. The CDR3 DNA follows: TGTGCCAGCAGACCCGGGACACACAATGAGCAGTTCTTC. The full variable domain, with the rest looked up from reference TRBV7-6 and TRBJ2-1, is GAGVSQSPRYKVTKRGQDVALRCDPISGHVSLYWYRQALGQGPEFLTYFNYEAQQDKSGLPNDRFSAERPEGSISTLTIQRTEQRDSAMYRCASRPGTHNEQFFGPGTRLTVL.

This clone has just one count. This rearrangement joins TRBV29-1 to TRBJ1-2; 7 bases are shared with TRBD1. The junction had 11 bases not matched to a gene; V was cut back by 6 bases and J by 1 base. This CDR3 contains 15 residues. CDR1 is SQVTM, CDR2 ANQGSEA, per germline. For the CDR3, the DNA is TGCAGCGTGGAGTCCAGGGGGTCCGTTAACTATGGCTACACCTTC. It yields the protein CSVESRGSVNYGYTF.

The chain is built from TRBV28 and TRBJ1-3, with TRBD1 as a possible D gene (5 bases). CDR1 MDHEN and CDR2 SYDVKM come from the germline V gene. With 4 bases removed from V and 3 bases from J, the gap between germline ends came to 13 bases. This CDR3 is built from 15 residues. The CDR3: CASSSAQGGGNTIYF. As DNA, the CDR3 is TGTGCCAGCAGTTCAGCTCAGGGAGGTGGAAACACCATATATTTT.

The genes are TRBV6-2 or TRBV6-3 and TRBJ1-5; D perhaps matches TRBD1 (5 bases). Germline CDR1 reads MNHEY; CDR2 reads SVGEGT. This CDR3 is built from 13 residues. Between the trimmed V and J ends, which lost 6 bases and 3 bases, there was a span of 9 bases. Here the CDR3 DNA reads TGTGCCAGCAGCCGACAGATCAATCAGCCCCAGCATTTT. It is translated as CASSRQINQPQHF.

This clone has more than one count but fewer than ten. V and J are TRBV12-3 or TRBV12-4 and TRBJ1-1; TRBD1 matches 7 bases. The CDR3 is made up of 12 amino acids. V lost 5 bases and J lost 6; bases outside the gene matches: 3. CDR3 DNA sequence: TGTGCCAGCAGTGCGACAGGGCCTGAAGCTTTCTTT. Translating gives CASSATGPEAFF.

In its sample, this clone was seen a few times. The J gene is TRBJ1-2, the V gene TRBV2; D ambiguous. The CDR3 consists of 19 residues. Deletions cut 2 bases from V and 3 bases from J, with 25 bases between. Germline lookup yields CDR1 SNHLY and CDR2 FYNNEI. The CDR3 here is CASSEFRLSGRRRDYGYTF. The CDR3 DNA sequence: TGTGCCAGCAGTGAATTTCGGCTGAGCGGCCGGAGGAGGGACTATGGCTACACCTTC.

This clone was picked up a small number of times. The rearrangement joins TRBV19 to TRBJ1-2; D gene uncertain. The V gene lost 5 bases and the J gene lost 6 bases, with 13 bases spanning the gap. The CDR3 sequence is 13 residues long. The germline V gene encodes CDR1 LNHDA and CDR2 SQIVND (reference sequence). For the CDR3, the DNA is TGTGCCAGTAGTCCTGGACTGCTTAATGGCTACACCTTC. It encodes CASSPGLLNGYTF. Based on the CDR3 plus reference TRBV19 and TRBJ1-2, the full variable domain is DGGITQSPKYLFRKEGQNVTLSCEQNLNHDAMYWYRQDPGQGLRLIYYSQIVNDFQKGDIAEGYSVSREKKESFPLTVTSAQKNPTAFYLCASSPGLLNGYTFGSGTRLTVV.

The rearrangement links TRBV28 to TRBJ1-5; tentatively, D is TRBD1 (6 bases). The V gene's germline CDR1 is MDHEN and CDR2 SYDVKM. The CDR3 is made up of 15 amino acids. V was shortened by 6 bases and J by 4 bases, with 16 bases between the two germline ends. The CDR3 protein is CASRTQGSGNQPQHF. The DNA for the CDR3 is TGTGCCAGCAGAACACAGGGTTCGGGTAATCAGCCCCAGCATTTT.

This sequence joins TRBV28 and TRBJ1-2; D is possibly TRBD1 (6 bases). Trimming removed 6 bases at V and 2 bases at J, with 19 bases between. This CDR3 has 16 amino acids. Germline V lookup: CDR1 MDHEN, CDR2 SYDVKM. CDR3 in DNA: TGTGCCAGCAGCCCTGGGGGGGGCACCGCGAACTATGGCTACACCTTC. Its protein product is CASSPGGGTANYGYTF.

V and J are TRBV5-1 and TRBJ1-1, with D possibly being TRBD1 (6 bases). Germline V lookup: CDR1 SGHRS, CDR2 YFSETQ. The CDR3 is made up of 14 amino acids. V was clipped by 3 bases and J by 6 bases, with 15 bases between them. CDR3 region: CASSSQGRSPEAFF. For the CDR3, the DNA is TGCGCCAGCAGCTCCCAGGGGCGATCCCCTGAAGCTTTCTTT.

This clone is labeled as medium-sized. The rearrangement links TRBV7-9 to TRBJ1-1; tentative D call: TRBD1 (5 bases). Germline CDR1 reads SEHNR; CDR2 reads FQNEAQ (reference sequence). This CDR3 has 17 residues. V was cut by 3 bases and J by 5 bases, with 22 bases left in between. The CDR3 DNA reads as TGTGCCAGCAGCTTGTGGAGCTGGTGGCAGGGAAATACTGAAGCTTTCTTT. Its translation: CASSLWSWWQGNTEAFF. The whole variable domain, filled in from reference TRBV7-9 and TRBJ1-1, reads DTGVSQNPRHKITKRGQNVTFRCDPISEHNRLYWYRQTLGQGPEFLTYFQNEAQLEKSRLLSDRFSAERPKGSFSTLEIQRTEQGDSAMYLCASSLWSWWQGNTEAFFGQGTRLTVV.

CDR3 DNA sequence: TGTGCCAGCTCACCACCGGGGCACTACGAGCAGTACTTC. It is translated as CASSPPGHYEQYF. V usage is TRBV18 and J usage is TRBJ2-7; possible D gene TRBD1, 5 bases. CDR3 length: 13 amino acids. The germline V gene encodes CDR1 KGHSH and CDR2 LQKENI. V shed 0 bases and J shed 3 bases, with 6 bases lying between them. Looking up the rest from reference TRBV18 and TRBJ2-7 gives the full variable domain: NAGVMQNPRHLVRRRGQEARLRCSPMKGHSHVYWYRQLPEEGLKFMVYLQKENIIDESGMPKERFSAEFPKEGPSILRIQQVVRGDSAAYFCASSPPGHYEQYFGPGTRLTVT.

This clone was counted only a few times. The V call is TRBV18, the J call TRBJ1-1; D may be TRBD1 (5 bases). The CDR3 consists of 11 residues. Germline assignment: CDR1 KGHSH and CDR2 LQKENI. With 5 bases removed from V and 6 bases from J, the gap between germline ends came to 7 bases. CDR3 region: CASSGGSEAFF. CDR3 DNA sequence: TGTGCCAGCTCAGGGGGGTCTGAAGCTTTCTTT.

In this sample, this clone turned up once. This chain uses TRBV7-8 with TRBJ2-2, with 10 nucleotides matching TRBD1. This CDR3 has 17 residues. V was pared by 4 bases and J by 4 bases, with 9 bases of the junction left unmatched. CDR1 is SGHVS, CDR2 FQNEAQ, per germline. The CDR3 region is CASSWQIDRGPTGELFF. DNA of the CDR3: TGTGCCAGCAGCTGGCAAATCGACAGGGGGCCCACCGGGGAGCTGTTTTTT.

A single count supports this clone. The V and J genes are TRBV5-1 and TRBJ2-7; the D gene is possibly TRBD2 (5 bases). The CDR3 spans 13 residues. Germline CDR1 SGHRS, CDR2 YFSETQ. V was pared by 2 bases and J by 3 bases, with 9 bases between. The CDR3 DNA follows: TGCGCCAGCAGCTTTCTCGGGATCTACGAGCAGTACTTC. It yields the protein CASSFLGIYEQYF.

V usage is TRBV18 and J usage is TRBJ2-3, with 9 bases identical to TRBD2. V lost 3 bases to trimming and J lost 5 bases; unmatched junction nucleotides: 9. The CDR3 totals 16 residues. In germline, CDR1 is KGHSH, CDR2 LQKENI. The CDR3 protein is CASSPGLAGMKDTQYF. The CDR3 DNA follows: TGTGCCAGCTCACCTGGGCTAGCGGGGATGAAAGATACGCAGTATTTT.

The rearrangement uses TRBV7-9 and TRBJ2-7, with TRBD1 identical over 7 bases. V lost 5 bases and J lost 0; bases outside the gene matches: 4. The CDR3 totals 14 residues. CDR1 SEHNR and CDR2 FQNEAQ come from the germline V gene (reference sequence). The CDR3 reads CASSDRVLSYEQYF. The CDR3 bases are TGTGCCAGCAGCGACAGGGTCCTCTCCTACGAGCAGTACTTC.

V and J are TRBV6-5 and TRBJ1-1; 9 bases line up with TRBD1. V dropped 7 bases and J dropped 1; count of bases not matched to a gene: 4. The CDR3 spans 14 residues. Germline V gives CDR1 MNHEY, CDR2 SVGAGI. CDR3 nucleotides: TGTGCCAGCATTGTGGGACAGGGGAACACTGAAGCTTTCTTT. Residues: CASIVGQGNTEAFF.